What follows is one T cell receptor beta chain and its context. The antigen remains unidentified. Profiling relied on immunoSEQ multiplex PCR, and the TCRdb table lists in-frame clones only, not all of them. The sample shows 55,000 to 70,000 clones, less than 95% of them seen only once. This sample was taken from a study of lymphopenia after photon versus proton radiotherapy. Study-level findings and limits: Only patients who died were analyzed for survival; proton advantage is unproven. After lymphocyte nadir, photon-treated repertoires showed oligoclonal expansion, especially CD8+ Temra. Proton therapy kept repertoires fairly stable, unlike photons, which gained effector/memory cells.

Here the sequenced sample was peripheral blood, taken from a patient treated with photon-based radiotherapy. This receptor was obtained from a woman aged 40 to 49 with cholangiocarcinoma.

In DNA form, the CDR3 reads TGTGCCAGCAGCTTCGCACAGGGGCACACTGAAGCTTTCTTT. This translates into CASSFAQGHTEAFF. This chain joins TRBV6-5 and TRBJ1-1, with 7 bases that match TRBD1. CDR3 length equals 14 residues. Germline-derived CDR1 and CDR2 are MNHEY and SVGAGI. J lost 3 bases, V lost 6 bases, and 7 bases had no gene match.